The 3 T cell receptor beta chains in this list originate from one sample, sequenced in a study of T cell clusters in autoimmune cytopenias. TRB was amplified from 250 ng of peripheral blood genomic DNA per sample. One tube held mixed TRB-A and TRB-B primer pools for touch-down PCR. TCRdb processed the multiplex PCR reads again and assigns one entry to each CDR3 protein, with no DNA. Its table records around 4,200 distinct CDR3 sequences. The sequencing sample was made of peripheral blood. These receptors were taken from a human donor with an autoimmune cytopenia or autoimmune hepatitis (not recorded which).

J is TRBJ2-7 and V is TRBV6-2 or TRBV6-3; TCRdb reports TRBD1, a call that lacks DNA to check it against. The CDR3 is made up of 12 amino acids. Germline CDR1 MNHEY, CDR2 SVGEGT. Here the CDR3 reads CASSSDDRDRYF.

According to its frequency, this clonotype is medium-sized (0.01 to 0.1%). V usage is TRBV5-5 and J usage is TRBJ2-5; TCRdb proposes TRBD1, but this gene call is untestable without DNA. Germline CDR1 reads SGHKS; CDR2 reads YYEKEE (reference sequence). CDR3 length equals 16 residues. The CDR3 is CASSLDRRLQGETQYF.

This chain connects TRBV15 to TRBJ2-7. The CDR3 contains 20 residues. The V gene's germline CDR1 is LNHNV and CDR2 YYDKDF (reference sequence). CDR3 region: CATSRDLSVFTGPASYEQYF.